This T cell receptor beta chain derives from a study of T cell responses to AZD1222 COVID-19 vaccine (dated by TCRdb to the early 2020s). About the study as a whole: AZD1222 recipients with second doses at about 4 weeks or about 12 weeks were pooled, because spike-specific TCR depth and breadth did not differ between schedules. Trial participants were enrolled by age into 18-55, 56-69 and 70-plus year subgroups, with 148, 28 and 57 TCR-sequenced participants respectively. A total of more than 230 trial participants underwent TCR sequencing, of whom some 210 received two doses of AZD1222 and about 25 received two doses of the MenACWY control vaccine.

Concerning this clone itself: Its antigen target is currently unknown. No much larger clone is present one base from it, and per-base qualities are unavailable.

Overall study results and their limits: Most participants were white British and females outnumbered males, and the authors suggested that clonal diversity may have been underestimated. The vaccine-associated CD4 TCRs covered the entire spike protein, and the dominant responses fell in regions 160-218 and 743-854. In the small 56-69-year group, the increase in depth fell short of significance, most likely because of low power. Because no day 14 peak-response samples were available, the repertoires could be characterized only after the peak T cell response. Conclusions about previously exposed vaccinees were limited because only a handful of AZD1222 recipients were SARS-CoV-2 seropositive at baseline. After two AZD1222 doses, spike-specific TCR breadth and depth were significantly higher than at day 0 and than in MenACWY recipients. Reportedly, close to half of the unique spike-specific TCRs recognized epitopes lying outside the regions that are mutated in the B.1.351 and B.1.1.7 variants.

The time point label for this specimen denotes: baseline before first vaccination. Vaccinee samples came from UK trials COV001 and COV002, including a single-blind randomized controlled phase 2/3 trial of AZD1222 (ChAdOx1 nCoV-19) in healthy adults. For TCRbeta chain sequencing, PBMC samples were collected from trial participants at day 0 and at day 28 after the second dose. The CDR3 regions of human TCRbeta chains were analyzed by immunosequencing. Per the source publication's procedure: Repertoire TCRs were checked for matches against a reference library of SARS-CoV-2-specific TCRs that had been generated using the MIRA antigen-specificity platform. Breadth meant the fraction of unique TCRs that were SARS-CoV-2-associated, whereas depth meant the fraction of total T cells that were SARS-CoV-2-associated. Using the MIRA data, each spike-specific TCR was mapped to the spike region that the TCR reacts to and placed in a CD4 or CD8 class. Log10-transformed breadth and depth values were compared by one-way ANOVA with Sidak's multiple comparisons tests. Drawn from immuneACCESS, this table holds only the in-frame rearrangements with V and J called that TCRdb kept. Clones are partly lost; checked studies trace under half to an unresolved V gene and leave the rest unexplained. That table gives V, J and clone size, and the DNA gave D and trimming. The sample has around 130,000 clones on record, around 94% of them singletons. Roughly 6.6% of the sample lies in the top ten.

This clonotype was sampled from an adult in good health. The source material was peripheral blood, sampled on day 0 of AZD1222 vaccination.

CDR3 loop: CASSPRGSRDEQFF. DNA sequence: TGCGCCAGCAGCCCAAGGGGCAGTCGAGATGAGCAGTTCTTC. This chain is built from TRBV5-1 and TRBJ2-1; TRBD1 is a weak D gene call, 5 bases matching. The CDR3, from cysteine to phenylalanine, totals 14 residues. Only the CDR3 portion is preserved as DNA: 42 bases, with reading frame beginning at the first base. For CDR1 and CDR2, the germline V gene lists SGHRS and YFSETQ. Trimming takes 4 bases from V and 8 bases from J, and the germline ends sit 16 bases apart.